The 14 T cell receptor beta chains reported below all come from one sample, sequenced in a study of cytomegalovirus exposure and HLA in healthy donors. A multiplex PCR was run with 60 Vbeta primers and 13 Jbeta primers. Profiling relied on immunoSEQ multiplex PCR, and the TCRdb table lists in-frame clones only, not all of them. Among a few hundred thousand clones listed, approximately 81% were seen once. Sequencing was performed on PBMCs. The receptors shown here come from a woman aged 60-75 years in good health and CMV-seropositive.

V is TRBV9 and J is TRBJ2-2; D perhaps matches TRBD1 (6 bases). V was trimmed by 5 bases and J by 1 base, leaving 12 bases between them. The CDR3 is made up of 15 amino acids. Germline V gene sequence: CDR1 SGDLS, CDR2 YYNGEE. CDR3 coding DNA: TGTGCCAGCAGTTCTTTGGGACAGAACACCGGGGAGCTGTTTTTT. It is translated as CASSSLGQNTGELFF.

V gene TRBV19 combines with J gene TRBJ1-1; 11 bases align to TRBD1. Germline V lookup: CDR1 LNHDA, CDR2 SQIVND (reference sequence). The length of the CDR3 is 16 residues. Losses at the gene ends were 5 bases for V and 6 bases for J; bases not matched to a gene: 11. The CDR3 loop is CASSQQGTGGFSEAFF. The CDR3 region has the DNA TGTGCCAGTAGTCAGCAAGGGACAGGGGGTTTTTCTGAAGCTTTCTTT.

V usage is TRBV9 and J usage is TRBJ1-1; TRBD1 is a possible D gene (6 bases). Trimming removed 3 bases from V and 5 bases from J, with 17 bases in between. The CDR3 has 15 amino acids. Germline CDR1 SGDLS, CDR2 YYNGEE. This CDR3 reads CASSESRGVWTEAFF. The CDR3 DNA sequence: TGTGCCAGCAGCGAATCCAGGGGTGTATGGACTGAAGCTTTCTTT.

The rearrangement uses TRBV7-2 and TRBJ2-7, with D maybe TRBD2 (5 bases). The CDR3 extends over 13 amino acids. Germline V gives CDR1 SGHTA, CDR2 FQGNSA. Trimming took off 3 bases at V and 3 bases at J, with 9 bases between the two ends. This chain's CDR3 is CASSFGINYEQYF. The CDR3 DNA is TGTGCCAGCAGCTTCGGGATTAACTACGAGCAGTACTTC. The full variable domain, its missing parts supplied by reference TRBV7-2 and TRBJ2-7, is GAGVSQSPSNKVTEKGKDVELRCDPISGHTALYWYRQSLGQGLEFLIYFQGNSAPDKSGLPSDRFSAERTGGSVSTLTIQRTQQEDSAVYLCASSFGINYEQYFGPGTRLTVT.

CDR3 amino acids: CASSLYPDSYNEQFF. CDR3 in DNA: TGTGCCAGCAGCTTATACCCAGACAGCTACAATGAGCAGTTCTTC. The chain employs TRBV11-3 and TRBJ2-1; tentatively, D is TRBD1 (5 bases). CDR3 length: 15 amino acids. The germline V gene encodes CDR1 SGHNT and CDR2 YENEEA. Trimming removed 2 bases from V and 3 bases from J, with 11 bases in between.

The chain carries TRBV10-1 and TRBJ2-7; 11 bases are shared with TRBD1. Germline V gene lookup returns CDR1 WNHNN and CDR2 SYGVQD (reference sequence). J lost 2 bases, V lost 3 bases, and 3 bases had no gene match. The CDR3 is 15 residues long. The CDR3 DNA reads TGCGCCAGCAGTGAAGGGACAGGGGGGACCTACGAGCAGTACTTC. This gives the protein CASSEGTGGTYEQYF.

This clone was observed a few times. The chain is built from TRBV6-5 and TRBJ2-2; 7 bases fit TRBD1. Unmatched junction bases numbered 3, after V lost 4 bases and J lost 7 bases. The length of the CDR3 is 13 residues. Germline loops: CDR1 MNHEY, CDR2 SVGAGI. The CDR3 sequence is CASSFGQDGELFF. The DNA of the CDR3 is TGTGCCAGCAGTTTCGGACAGGACGGGGAGCTGTTTTTT.

V usage is TRBV6-1 and J usage is TRBJ2-7; D not resolved. Germline CDR1 reads MNHNS; CDR2 reads SASEGT. V lost 3 bases to trimming and J lost 5 bases, with 17 bases between them. This CDR3 contains 15 residues. This CDR3 is CASSDPQRPWDEQYF. CDR3 in DNA: TGTGCCAGCAGTGACCCACAGAGACCCTGGGACGAGCAGTACTTC.

The rearrangement links TRBV7-9 to TRBJ2-2; 7 positions agree with TRBD2. This CDR3 spans 16 amino acids. Germline trimming cut 6 bases from V and 3 bases from J; bases unmatched to any gene: 10. Per germline, CDR1 SEHNR and CDR2 FQNEAQ (reference sequence). The CDR3 region is CASRPWGGGDTGELFF. The CDR3 DNA reads TGTGCCAGCAGACCGTGGGGGGGAGGAGACACCGGGGAGCTGTTTTTT.

This clone was detected only once. The chain is built from TRBV9 and TRBJ1-1, with TRBD1 identical over 8 bases. Trimming cost V 3 bases and J 1 base; bases outside gene matches: 5. The CDR3 consists of 15 residues. Germline V gene sequence: CDR1 SGDLS, CDR2 YYNGEE. The CDR3 sequence: CASSARQGRNTEAFF. CDR3 sequence (DNA): TGTGCCAGCAGCGCTCGACAGGGGAGGAACACTGAAGCTTTCTTT. The variable domain in full, with the rest retrieved from reference TRBV9 and TRBJ1-1, is DSGVTQTPKHLITATGQRVTLRCSPRSGDLSVYWYQQSLDQGLQFLIQYYNGEERAKGNILERFSAQQFPDLHSELNLSSLELGDSALYFCASSARQGRNTEAFFGQGTRLTVV.

The rearrangement links TRBV5-1 to TRBJ2-7; D is perhaps TRBD1 (5 bases). CDR3 length: 14 amino acids. The germline V gene encodes CDR1 SGHRS and CDR2 YFSETQ. Trimming removed 3 bases from V and 4 bases from J, with 14 bases in between. CDR3 loop: CASSSQQGEYEQYF. DNA of the CDR3: TGCGCCAGCAGCTCCCAGCAGGGTGAGTACGAGCAGTACTTC.

This chain links TRBV5-4 with TRBJ2-4; tentative D call: TRBD2 (5 bases). The CDR3 length is 20 residues. Germline V gene sequence: CDR1 SGHNT, CDR2 YYREEE (reference sequence). V gave up 1 base and J gave up 0 bases, with 23 bases separating them. CDR3 sequence: CASSLYPLSLGWAAKNIQYF. The DNA of the CDR3 is TGTGCCAGCAGCTTGTACCCCCTTTCACTAGGATGGGCAGCCAAAAACATTCAGTACTTC.

This clone has just one count. DNA for the CDR3: TGTGCCAGCAGTTACTCGGGCCGCTCTGGAAACACCATATATTTT. This gives the protein CASSYSGRSGNTIYF. The V and J genes are TRBV6-6 and TRBJ1-3; D unclear. Germline V CDR1 and CDR2: MNHNY, SVGAGI (reference sequence). Trimming removed 0 bases from V and 0 bases from J, with 6 bases in between. The CDR3 extends over 15 amino acids.

This clone has a single count. The gene calls are TRBV6-1 and TRBJ2-1, with TRBD2 identical over 13 bases. The V and J ends lost 4 bases and 9 bases, in that order; junction bases with no gene match: 9. The CDR3 spans 16 residues. Germline V gene data show CDR1 as MNHNS and CDR2 as SASEGT. Here the CDR3 DNA reads TGTGCCAGCAGTGTCCGGGTACTAGCGGGAGGGGGTGAGCAGTTCTTC. This gives the protein CASSVRVLAGGGEQFF.